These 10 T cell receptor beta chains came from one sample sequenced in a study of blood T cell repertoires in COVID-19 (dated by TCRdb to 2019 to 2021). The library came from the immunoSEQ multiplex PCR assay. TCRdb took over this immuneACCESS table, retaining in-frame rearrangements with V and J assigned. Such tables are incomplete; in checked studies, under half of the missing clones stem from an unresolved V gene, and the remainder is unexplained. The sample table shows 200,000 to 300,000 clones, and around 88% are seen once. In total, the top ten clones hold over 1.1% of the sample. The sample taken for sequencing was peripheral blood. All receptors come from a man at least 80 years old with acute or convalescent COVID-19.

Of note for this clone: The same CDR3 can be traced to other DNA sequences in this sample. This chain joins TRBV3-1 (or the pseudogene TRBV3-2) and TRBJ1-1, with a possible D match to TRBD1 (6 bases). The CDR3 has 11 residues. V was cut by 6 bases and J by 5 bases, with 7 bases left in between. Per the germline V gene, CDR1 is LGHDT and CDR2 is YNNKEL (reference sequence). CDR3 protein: CASRGGTEAFF. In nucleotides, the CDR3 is TGTGCCAGCAGAGGGGGAACTGAAGCTTTCTTT.

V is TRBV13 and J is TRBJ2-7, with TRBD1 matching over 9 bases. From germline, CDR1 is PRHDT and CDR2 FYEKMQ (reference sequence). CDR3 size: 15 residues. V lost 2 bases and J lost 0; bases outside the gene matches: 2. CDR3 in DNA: TGTGCCAGCAGCTTAAGGGGACAGGGCTCCTACGAGCAGTACTTC. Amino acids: CASSLRGQGSYEQYF.

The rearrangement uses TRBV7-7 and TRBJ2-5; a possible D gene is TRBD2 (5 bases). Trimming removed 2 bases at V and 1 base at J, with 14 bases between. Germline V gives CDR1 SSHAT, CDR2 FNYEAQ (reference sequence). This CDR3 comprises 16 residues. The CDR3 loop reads CASSLRRSPGQETQYF. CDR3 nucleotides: TGTGCCAGCAGCTTACGGAGGTCCCCGGGCCAAGAGACCCAGTACTTC. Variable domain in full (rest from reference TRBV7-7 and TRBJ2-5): GAGVSQSPRYKVTKRGQDVTLRCDPISSHATLYWYQQALGQGPEFLTYFNYEAQPDKSGLPSDRFSAERPEGSISTLTIQRTEQRDSAMYRCASSLRRSPGQETQYFGPGTRLLVL.

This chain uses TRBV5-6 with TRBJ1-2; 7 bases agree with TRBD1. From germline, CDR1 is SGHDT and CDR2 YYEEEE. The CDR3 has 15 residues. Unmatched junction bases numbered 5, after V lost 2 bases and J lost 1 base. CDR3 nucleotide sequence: TGTGCCAGCAGCTTCGGGGACAGCCTTAACTATGGCTACACCTTC. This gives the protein CASSFGDSLNYGYTF. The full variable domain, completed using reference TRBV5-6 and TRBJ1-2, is DAGVTQSPTHLIKTRGQQVTLRCSPKSGHDTVSWYQQALGQGPQFIFQYYEEEERQRGNFPDRFSGHQFPNYSSELNVNALLLGDSALYLCASSFGDSLNYGYTFGSGTRLTVV.

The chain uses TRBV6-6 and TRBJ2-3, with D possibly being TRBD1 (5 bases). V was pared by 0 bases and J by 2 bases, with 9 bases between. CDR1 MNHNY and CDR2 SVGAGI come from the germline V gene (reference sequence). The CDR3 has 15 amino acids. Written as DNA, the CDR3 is TGTGCCAGCAGTTACTCGGCCAGGGTCACAGATACGCAGTATTTT. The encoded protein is CASSYSARVTDTQYF.

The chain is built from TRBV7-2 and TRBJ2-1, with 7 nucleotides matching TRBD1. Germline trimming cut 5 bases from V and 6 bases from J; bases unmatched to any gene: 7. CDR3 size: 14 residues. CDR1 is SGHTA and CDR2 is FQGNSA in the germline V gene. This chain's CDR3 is CASSATGFFNEQFF. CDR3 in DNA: TGTGCCAGCAGCGCGACAGGGTTCTTCAATGAGCAGTTCTTC.

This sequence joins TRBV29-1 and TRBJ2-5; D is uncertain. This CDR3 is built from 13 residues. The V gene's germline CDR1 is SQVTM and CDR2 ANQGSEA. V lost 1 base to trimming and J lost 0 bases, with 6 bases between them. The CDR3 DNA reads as TGCAGCGTTGAAGCGGGTAACCAAGAGACCCAGTACTTC. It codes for CSVEAGNQETQYF.

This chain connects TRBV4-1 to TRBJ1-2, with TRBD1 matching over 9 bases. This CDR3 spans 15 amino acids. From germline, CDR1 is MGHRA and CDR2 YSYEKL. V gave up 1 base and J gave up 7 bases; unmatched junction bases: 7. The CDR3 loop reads CASSQGDREGGGYTF. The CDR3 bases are TGCGCCAGCAGCCAAGGGGACAGGGAGGGAGGTGGCTACACCTTC.

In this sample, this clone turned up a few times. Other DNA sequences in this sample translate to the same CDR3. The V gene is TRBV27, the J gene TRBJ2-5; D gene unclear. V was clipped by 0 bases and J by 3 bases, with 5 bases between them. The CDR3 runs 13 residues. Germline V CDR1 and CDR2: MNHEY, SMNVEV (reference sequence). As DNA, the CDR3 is TGTGCCAGCAGTTTATCAAGAGAAGAGACCCAGTACTTC. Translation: CASSLSREETQYF.

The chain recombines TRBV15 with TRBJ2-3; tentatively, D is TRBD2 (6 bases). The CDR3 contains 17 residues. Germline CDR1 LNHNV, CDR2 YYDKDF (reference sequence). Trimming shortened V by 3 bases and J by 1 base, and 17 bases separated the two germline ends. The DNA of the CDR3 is TGTGCCACCAGCAGGGATTTTCTGGGGGGTGGCACAGATACGCAGTATTTT. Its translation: CATSRDFLGGGTDTQYF. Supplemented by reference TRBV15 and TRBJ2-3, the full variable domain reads DAMVIQNPRYQVTQFGKPVTLSCSQTLNHNVMYWYQQKSSQAPKLLFHYYDKDFNNEADTPDNFQSRRPNTSFCFLDIRSPGLGDTAMYLCATSRDFLGGGTDTQYFGPGTRLTVL.